A single sample is the source of the 27 T cell receptor beta chains below, sequenced in a study of blood T cell repertoires in COVID-19. TCRdb keeps only in-frame clones here, not all; method: immunoSEQ multiplex PCR. The sample has some 89,000 clones; roughly 89% are singletons. The source material was peripheral blood. These TCRs come from a human donor in a cohort sampled during active COVID-19.

The V and J genes are TRBV27 and TRBJ1-1, with D tentatively TRBD1 (6 bases). Germline V gene data show CDR1 as MNHEY and CDR2 as SMNVEV (reference sequence). The CDR3 sequence is 18 residues long. V dropped 5 bases and J dropped 3 bases, with 25 bases sitting between them. CDR3 sequence: CASSPQGQPGGRDTEAFF. The CDR3, as DNA: TGTGCCAGCAGTCCTCAGGGACAACCAGGAGGGAGGGACACTGAAGCTTTCTTT.

The gene calls are TRBV20-1 and TRBJ2-1; 7 nucleotides align to TRBD2. The CDR3 is 16 residues long. J gave up 7 bases and V 6 bases, and 18 bases lay outside the gene matches. Germline-derived CDR1 and CDR2 are DFQATT and SNEGSKA (reference sequence). As DNA, the CDR3 is TGCAGTGCCAGTGCAATTGGCGGGAGACACCGGAATGAGCAGTTCTTC. Its protein is CSASAIGGRHRNEQFF.

The chain combines TRBV27 with TRBJ2-7, with no clear D. Looked up from germline, CDR1 is MNHEY and CDR2 is SMNVEV (reference sequence). V shed 3 bases and J shed 0 bases, with 9 bases lying between them. There are 14 residues in the CDR3. The CDR3: CASSFAVSSYEQYF. The CDR3 DNA is TGTGCCAGCAGTTTTGCGGTCAGCTCCTACGAGCAGTACTTC.

V is TRBV19 and J is TRBJ1-5; D ambiguous. V lost 2 bases, J lost 5 bases, and 16 bases lay in between. The CDR3 runs 16 residues. The germline V gene encodes CDR1 LNHDA and CDR2 SQIVND (reference sequence). The CDR3: CASSIKGRIGDQPQHF. DNA for the CDR3: TGTGCCAGTAGTATAAAAGGGAGGATTGGCGATCAGCCCCAGCATTTT.

CDR3 in amino acids: CAISESAATPGTDTQYF. CDR3 DNA: TGTGCCATCAGTGAGTCAGCGGCCACACCGGGGACAGATACGCAGTATTTT. This chain links TRBV10-3 with TRBJ2-3, with D possibly being TRBD2 (5 bases). The CDR3 contains 17 residues. Per the germline V gene, CDR1 is ENHRY and CDR2 is SYGVKD. The V end was cut by 0 bases, the J end by 3 bases, with 16 bases between.

This chain uses TRBV27 with TRBJ2-3, with 7 bases aligning to TRBD2. V lost 1 base, J lost 4 bases, and 17 bases stayed unmatched. The CDR3 extends over 19 amino acids. Per the germline V gene, CDR1 is MNHEY and CDR2 is SMNVEV (reference sequence). The CDR3 sequence: CASSLYYGGRTRSADTQYF. DNA for the CDR3: TGTGCCAGCAGTTTATACTACGGGGGTAGGACTAGATCGGCAGATACGCAGTATTTT.

V is TRBV5-1 and J is TRBJ1-2; 9 nucleotides match TRBD1. This CDR3 comprises 13 residues. Looked up from germline, CDR1 is SGHRS and CDR2 is YFSETQ. V was pared by 4 bases and J by 7 bases, with 5 bases of the junction left unmatched. CDR3 sequence (DNA): TGCGCCAGCAGCGTAACAGGGGGCGGTGGCTACACCTTC. Translating gives CASSVTGGGGYTF.

The chain couples TRBV18 to TRBJ2-7, with D uncertain. Germline V gives CDR1 KGHSH, CDR2 LQKENI. Trimming removed 0 bases at V and 5 bases at J, with 8 bases between. The CDR3 has 13 amino acids. The CDR3 region has the DNA TGTGCCAGCTCACCACCTACGGGTAACGAGCAGTACTTC. This translates into CASSPPTGNEQYF.

The CDR3 sequence is CASSLSGPLVWDRAGGEQFF. In DNA, the CDR3 is TGTGCCAGCAGTTTATCGGGGCCCCTGGTTTGGGACAGGGCGGGAGGTGAGCAGTTCTTC. This chain joins TRBV27 and TRBJ2-1; possibly TRBD1 for D (9 bases). This CDR3 has 20 amino acids. Trimming took off 0 bases at V and 9 bases at J, with 30 bases between the two ends. Germline V gene lookup returns CDR1 MNHEY and CDR2 SMNVEV (reference sequence).

For the CDR3, the DNA is TGTGCCAGCAGTGAAAGGCTAGCCGTCGGACACAATGAGCAGTTCTTC. It encodes CASSERLAVGHNEQFF. The chain couples TRBV6-1 to TRBJ2-1; D might be TRBD2 (5 bases). This CDR3 comprises 16 residues. Per the germline V gene, CDR1 is MNHNS and CDR2 is SASEGT. The germline V and J ends were trimmed by 2 bases and 5 bases, with 16 bases remaining between them.

The chain couples TRBV30 to TRBJ2-2; 13 bases agree with TRBD2. Germline V gene lookup returns CDR1 GTSNPN and CDR2 SVGIG (reference sequence). V gave up 3 bases and J gave up 9 bases; unmatched junction bases: 4. The CDR3 covers 14 residues. Here the CDR3 reads CAWSTGTSGRELFF. CDR3 in DNA: TGTGCCTGGAGCACCGGGACTAGCGGGAGGGAGCTGTTTTTT.

The chain combines TRBV5-4 with TRBJ2-5, with unresolved D. The ends were cut back, 4 bases at V and 5 bases at J, with 15 bases in the middle. CDR1 is SGHNT, CDR2 YYREEE, per germline (reference sequence). The CDR3 length is 14 residues. The CDR3 bases are TGTGCCAGCAGCAAAAACGGTCCGGAGGAGACCCAGTACTTC. Translating gives CASSKNGPEETQYF.

This clone was observed a few times. This chain joins TRBV6-4 and TRBJ2-1; D is perhaps TRBD1 (5 bases). The V and J ends lost 2 bases and 1 base respectively, with 9 bases between them. This CDR3 has 15 amino acids. Germline V CDR1 and CDR2: MRHNA, SNTAGT. In DNA, the CDR3 is TGTGCCAGCAGTGACGGGGCGTCGTCCTACAATGAGCAGTTCTTC. It codes for CASSDGASSYNEQFF.

The V gene is TRBV6-5, the J gene TRBJ1-4; weak D call: TRBD1 (5 bases). V lost 5 bases and J 7 bases, leaving 17 bases between the germline ends. The CDR3 consists of 15 residues. Germline V gene lookup returns CDR1 MNHEY and CDR2 SVGAGI. The CDR3 coding sequence is TGTGCCAGCAGTCTAATATGGGACGGGGGTGAAAAACTGTTTTTT. Translating gives CASSLIWDGGEKLFF.

The J gene is TRBJ2-5, the V gene TRBV18; 7 positions match TRBD2. The J segment lost 2 bases and the V segment lost 7 bases, leaving 4 bases of the junction unmatched. CDR3 length: 13 residues. The V gene's germline CDR1 is KGHSH and CDR2 LQKENI. The DNA of the CDR3 is TGTGCCAGCTTCACTAGCGCTCAAGAGACCCAGTACTTC. Translating gives CASFTSAQETQYF.

In this sample, this clone turned up once. The chain couples TRBV3-1 (or the pseudogene TRBV3-2) to TRBJ1-1; D perhaps matches TRBD1 (5 bases). Per the germline V gene, CDR1 is LGHDT and CDR2 is YNNKEL (reference sequence). V was pared by 4 bases and J by 10 bases, with 7 bases between. This CDR3 spans 10 amino acids. The CDR3 reads CASSPGIAFF. DNA for the CDR3: TGTGCCAGCAGCCCAGGGATAGCTTTCTTT.

This chain connects TRBV5-1 to TRBJ2-7; 11 bases match TRBD1. The CDR3 has 15 residues. The germline CDR1 and CDR2 sequences are SGHRS and YFSETQ. After removal of 4 bases from V and 2 bases from J, the junction contained 5 bases not matched to a gene. The chain's CDR3 is CASSVGTGGPYEQYF. The CDR3 region has the DNA TGCGCCAGCAGCGTCGGGACAGGGGGACCCTACGAGCAGTACTTC. The full variable domain, in which reference TRBV5-1 and TRBJ2-7 provide the parts outside the CDR3, is KAGVTQTPRYLIKTRGQQVTLSCSPISGHRSVSWYQQTPGQGLQFLFEYFSETQRNKGNFPGRFSGRQFSNSRSEMNVSTLELGDSALYLCASSVGTGGPYEQYFGPGTRLTVT.

The chain has TRBV9 and TRBJ2-2, with TRBD1 matching 7 bases. The V gene end was trimmed by 4 bases and the J gene end by 4 bases; junction bases not matched to a gene: 1. The CDR3 is made up of 13 amino acids. Per the germline V gene, CDR1 is SGDLS and CDR2 is YYNGEE. For the CDR3, the DNA is TGTGCCAGCAGCCCAGGGGGCACCGGGGAGCTGTTTTTT. Residues: CASSPGGTGELFF. The full variable domain, completed using reference TRBV9 and TRBJ2-2, is DSGVTQTPKHLITATGQRVTLRCSPRSGDLSVYWYQQSLDQGLQFLIQYYNGEERAKGNILERFSAQQFPDLHSELNLSSLELGDSALYFCASSPGGTGELFFGEGSRLTVL.

This clone was detected once. This rearrangement joins TRBV5-5 to TRBJ2-5; TRBD2 aligns across 9 bases. Losses at the gene ends were 2 bases for V and 5 bases for J; bases not matched to a gene: 13. The CDR3 is 17 amino acids. Germline V gives CDR1 SGHKS, CDR2 YYEKEE (reference sequence). The CDR3 reads CASSLGTSGRLWETQYF. The CDR3, as DNA: TGTGCCAGCAGCTTAGGAACTAGCGGGCGGCTCTGGGAGACCCAGTACTTC.

V usage is TRBV14 and J usage is TRBJ2-7; the match to TRBD1 covers 8 bases. The CDR3 spans 17 residues. Germline CDR1 and CDR2: SGHDN and FVKESK. The V and J ends lost 4 bases and 0 bases, in that order; junction bases with no gene match: 11. The chain's CDR3 is CASSPHPGTGNSYEQYF. The CDR3 nucleotides are TGTGCCAGCAGCCCCCATCCCGGGACAGGCAACTCCTACGAGCAGTACTTC. Using reference TRBV14 and TRBJ2-7 for the parts outside the CDR3, the full variable domain is EAGVTQFPSHSVIEKGQTVTLRCDPISGHDNLYWYRRVMGKEIKFLLHFVKESKQDESGMPNNRFLAERTGGTYSTLKVQPAELEDSGVYFCASSPHPGTGNSYEQYFGPGTRLTVT.

The chain links TRBV5-1 to TRBJ1-5, with D possibly matching TRBD1 (6 bases). Germline CDR1 and CDR2: SGHRS and YFSETQ. The V end was cut by 5 bases, the J end by 3 bases, with 9 bases between. CDR3 length: 13 residues. The CDR3 loop reads CASSWGPNQPQHF. CDR3 coding DNA: TGCGCCAGCAGTTGGGGGCCCAATCAGCCCCAGCATTTT.

The rearrangement uses TRBV5-6 and TRBJ2-1, with 9 bases matching TRBD2. The CDR3 is 17 residues long. The germline V gene has CDR1 SGHDT and CDR2 YYEEEE. J was trimmed by 1 base and V by 4 bases; bases with no gene match: 9. CDR3 sequence reads: CASSRPSSGVSYNEQFF. The CDR3 DNA follows: TGTGCCAGCAGCAGGCCATCTAGCGGGGTTTCCTACAATGAGCAGTTCTTC.

The sample holds one count of this clone. The chain links TRBV6-1 to TRBJ2-7; the match to TRBD2 covers 8 bases. Germline V gene lookup returns CDR1 MNHNS and CDR2 SASEGT. J was trimmed by 9 bases and V by 2 bases; bases with no gene match: 6. The CDR3 consists of 13 residues. The CDR3 protein is CASSETGGLGQYF. Here the CDR3 DNA reads TGTGCCAGCAGTGAAACGGGGGGGCTGGGGCAGTACTTC.

The gene calls are TRBV6-5 and TRBJ1-6; maybe TRBD1 (5 bases). The CDR3 loop spans 15 amino acids. V lost 5 bases and J 0 bases, leaving 8 bases between the germline ends. Germline CDR1 and CDR2: MNHEY and SVGAGI. The CDR3 DNA reads TGTGCCAGCAGTCGACAGACCTCCTATAATTCACCCCTCCACTTT. Its translation: CASSRQTSYNSPLHF.

DNA for the CDR3: TGCGCCAGCAGCTTCGGACAGGGGGCGCGGGGCTACACCTTC. Amino acid sequence: CASSFGQGARGYTF. J is TRBJ1-2 and V is TRBV5-1; 11 bases line up with TRBD1. The CDR3 is 14 residues long. Germline CDR1 is SGHRS and CDR2 is YFSETQ. Unmatched junction bases numbered 5, after V lost 2 bases and J lost 8 bases.

This chain connects TRBV4-1 to TRBJ2-7; TRBD2 aligns across 11 bases. The CDR3 loop spans 16 amino acids. With V trimmed by 3 bases and J by 4 bases, 8 bases remained unmatched. The germline V gene encodes CDR1 MGHRA and CDR2 YSYEKL. In nucleotides, the CDR3 is TGCGCCAGCAGCCACCCCGGGGTAGCGGGAGGGTACGAGCAGTACTTC. It encodes CASSHPGVAGGYEQYF.

On this clone itself: The same CDR3 is also encoded by other DNA sequences in this sample. This chain connects TRBV5-1 to TRBJ2-1; 10 positions agree with TRBD1. Germline V gene lookup returns CDR1 SGHRS and CDR2 YFSETQ. Germline trimming cut 0 bases from V and 6 bases from J; bases unmatched to any gene: 0. The CDR3 length is 14 residues. CDR3 sequence (DNA): TGCGCCAGCAGCTTGGGACAGGGGGCCAATGAGCAGTTCTTC. Its protein is CASSLGQGANEQFF.